The 9 T cell receptor beta chains given below trace back to one sample, sequenced in a study of OX40 agonist ivuxolimab in advanced cancers. Measured with immunoSEQ multiplex PCR; TCRdb has only the in-frame clones, and not every one. Of tens of thousands of clones listed, more than 80% are singletons. Source: CD4+ or CD8+ T cells sorted from blood, taken in a trial of the OX40 agonist ivuxolimab. The receptors were gathered from an adult with an advanced solid tumor such as melanoma, head and neck, liver or kidney cancer.

The chain couples TRBV18 to TRBJ2-5, with 13 bases fitting TRBD2. CDR3 length: 17 residues. J gave up 5 bases and V 3 bases, and 9 bases lay outside the gene matches. Germline V CDR1 and CDR2: KGHSH, LQKENI. The CDR3 sequence: CASSPAGGLAGLETQYF. As DNA, the CDR3 is TGTGCCAGCTCACCGGCAGGGGGACTAGCGGGACTGGAGACCCAGTACTTC.

Only one count was recorded for this clone. The chain is built from TRBV10-3 and TRBJ1-5; no definite D call. There are 15 residues in the CDR3. CDR1 and CDR2 from the germline V gene are ENHRY and SYGVKD. Trimming left V 2 bases short and J 0 bases short, with 8 bases between. Written as DNA, the CDR3 is TGTGCCATCAGTGAGACGGGAATTAGCAATCAGCCCCAGCATTTT. Translating it yields CAISETGISNQPQHF.

This rearrangement joins TRBV6-5 to TRBJ2-3; no reliable D call. Trimming pared 0 bases from V and 0 bases from J, leaving 4 bases between. Per germline, CDR1 MNHEY and CDR2 SVGAGI. CDR3 length: 14 residues. This CDR3 is CASSYSRSTDTQYF. For the CDR3, the DNA is TGTGCCAGCAGTTACTCGAGAAGCACAGATACGCAGTATTTT.

The genes are TRBV27 and TRBJ2-5; 9 nucleotides match TRBD2. This CDR3 is built from 13 residues. CDR1 MNHEY and CDR2 SMNVEV come from the germline V gene (reference sequence). V was pared by 8 bases and J by 5 bases, with 6 bases of the junction left unmatched. The CDR3 sequence is CASSLAGVETQYF. Written as DNA, the CDR3 is TGTGCCAGCTCCTTAGCGGGAGTTGAGACCCAGTACTTC.

V and J are TRBV10-2 and TRBJ1-6, with 7 bases identical to TRBD1. The V segment lost 6 bases and the J segment 5 bases; nucleotides outside the gene matches: 4. This CDR3 is 14 amino acids long. From germline, CDR1 is WSHSY and CDR2 SAAADI. CDR3 amino acids: CASRPGQNNSPLHF. The CDR3 DNA is TGCGCCAGCAGACCGGGACAGAATAATTCACCCCTCCACTTT.

With regard to this clone: The sample carries other DNA sequences with the same CDR3. The chain combines TRBV7-3 with TRBJ2-1; a possible D gene is TRBD2 (6 bases). From germline, CDR1 is SGHTA and CDR2 FQGTGA. This CDR3 spans 16 amino acids. With 2 bases removed from V and 0 bases from J, the gap between germline ends came to 11 bases. The CDR3 DNA follows: TGTGCCAGCAGCTTAGGAGGGGCTAGCTCCTACAATGAGCAGTTCTTC. Protein sequence: CASSLGGASSYNEQFF.

The rearrangement links TRBV7-9 to TRBJ2-5, with D maybe TRBD2 (6 bases). The DNA end favors TRBJ2-7, so the J call may be wrong. The CDR3 loop spans 14 amino acids. CDR1 is SEHNR and CDR2 is FQNEAQ in the germline V gene (reference sequence). The CDR3 sequence: CASSWEAGSYEQYF. The CDR3 DNA reads as TGTGCCAGCAGCTGGGAAGCGGGTTCCTACGAGCAGTACTTC.

V is TRBV27 and J is TRBJ1-2; perhaps TRBD1 as D (6 bases). Germline V gene lookup returns CDR1 MNHEY and CDR2 SMNVEV (reference sequence). V gave up 3 bases and J gave up 8 bases, with 16 bases separating them. The CDR3 runs to 14 residues. CDR3 residues: CASSFQGYSSGYTF. CDR3 bases: TGTGCCAGCAGTTTCCAGGGGTATAGTAGCGGCTACACCTTC.

This sequence joins TRBV18 and TRBJ2-7; tentatively, D is TRBD1 or TRBD2 (5 bases each). The CDR3 is 14 amino acids. With 2 bases removed from V and 0 bases from J, the gap between germline ends came to 8 bases. CDR1 KGHSH and CDR2 LQKENI come from the germline V gene. The CDR3 loop is CASSPYGGSYEQYV. For the CDR3, the DNA is TGTGCCAGCTCACCATATGGGGGCTCCTACGAGCAGTACGTC.